This TCR beta chain was retrieved from a study of cytomegalovirus exposure and HLA in healthy donors (dated by TCRdb to 2015 to 2018). Background for the entire study: In an earlier analysis of several hundred of the donors, 276 Gb of sequence data and 100 million or so unique TCR beta sequences from 150 million to 200 million T cells were reported. High-throughput TCR immunosequencing, statistical association of individual TCRs with disease status, and machine learning were combined to predict cytomegalovirus infection status. Around 320 gigabases of sequencing data and tens of millions of unique TCR sequences were included in an early release covering several hundred HLA-typed donors. A later analysis re-analyzed previously published TCR beta repertoires from hundreds of donors and added high-resolution HLA genotyping to study TCR occurrence patterns. A separate validation cohort of 90 to 150 different subjects was used in addition to the approximately 640-subject first cohort. Rather than drawing on any new phenotypic data, the later analysis identified candidate immune exposures from TCR beta sequences and the way those sequences occurred across donors. Among 398 genotyped donors of the cohort, an average of approximately 240,000 unique TCR beta nucleotide sequences were sequenced per donor, roughly a sixth of them non-productive. Every discovery cohort repertoire had been produced on one sequencing platform. Alongside the repertoire data, information on donor age, sex, ethnicity and CMV serostatus was compiled. Because of strong linkage in the cohort, 5 or 6 DR-DQ haplotypes were treated as single units for association and clustering. Typing coverage varied by locus: about 620-630 donors for A, B, C, DRB1 and DQB1; about 520 for DQA1; approximately 610 for DPA1; around 450 for DPB1. The study aimed to test whether signatures of past pathogen exposure could be identified by cataloging public T cell receptors. The study profiled the T cell repertoires of hundreds of subjects by immunosequencing and related them to cytomegalovirus serostatus. Among the roughly 400 genotyped donors, approximately 76% belonged to the genetic ancestry cluster associated with self-reported Caucasian donors. An earlier analysis of approximately 580 of the donors used high-throughput TCR beta sequencing to judge whether each TCR beta V gene segment behaved as functional or pseudogenic. HLA typing included class I and class II loci at four-digit resolution. Genome-wide SNP genotypes for about three fifths of the 666 donors were used in a later genetic analysis, which treated that subset as a discovery cohort. The paper as a whole reports these results and caveats: Because counts were too low, about 17 rarely observed V segments, including chromosome 9 orphons, were excluded from the earlier analysis of 587 of the donors. The classifier was reported to diagnose cytomegalovirus status with high specificity and sensitivity in both the original and validation cohorts. Compared with the approximately 710-donor mean, donors in an Asian-associated ancestry cluster had fewer N-insertions in productive TCRs, according to a later genetic analysis. A further reported finding was that TCR beta sequences accurately predicted the HLA-A and HLA-B alleles for most subjects in the first cohort. The only immune exposure information available for the cohort was CMV serostatus. Most TCR sequences were seen in very few donors, while some public TCRs were found in many individuals. According to a later analysis, most CMV-associated TCR beta chains appeared to be HLA-restricted, and the HLA associations seemed to be driven largely by CMV exposure. The 87-base-pair reads could not distinguish some IMGT-functional V segments, including TRBV6-2 and TRBV6-3, so those segments were excluded. Presence/absence analyses assumed roughly uniform sequencing depth across donors, an assumption that may not hold. The study gave a list of 150 to 200 TCR beta chains associated with cytomegalovirus. Compared with equally common non-associated chains, HLA-associated TCR beta chains in a later analysis were more clonally expanded and had lower generation probabilities. HLA typing was unavailable for some donors at each locus, so association tests used only the typed subset. It was suggested by the authors that the approach could potentially be generalized to other disease states and immunological phenotypes. V-gene and J-gene trimming of TCR beta chains was associated with a missense DCLRE1C variant in a later genetic analysis, and the association was replicated in an independent cohort. The sequencing pipeline was judged likely to have produced a cluster of highly shared sequence variants as a technical artifact. When HLA alleles, especially DR and DQ, strongly co-occurred, attributing TCR associations to individual alleles was difficult. In an earlier analysis of 587 of the donors, most TCR beta V segments appeared in productive rearrangements about 90% or about 30% of the time, broadly matching IMGT annotations. Specific HLA alleles were associated with 15,000 to 20,000 TCR beta sequences at a false discovery rate of 0.05 in a later analysis. Correlated functional status among segregating V segments might be attributable to linkage disequilibrium, but an unknown experimental factor could not be ruled out. In vitro tests confirmed that a few of the cytomegalovirus-associated TCR beta chains recognize cytomegalovirus antigens. A later analysis reported that several top co-occurrence clusters appeared linked to parvovirus B19, influenza, CMV and Epstein-Barr virus. In a later analysis, the rate of TCR association differed among HLA loci, with DRB1 alleles having the most associated TCRs and HLA-C alleles having the fewest. The cohort was sequenced for TCR beta chains only, and without alpha or paired-chain data the features that could be detected were limited.

The cohort consisted of fewer than 700 healthy bone marrow donors. All cohort members were sampled while nominally healthy, although unrecorded immune exposures were likely present. The donor tested CMV seronegative and was one of the 352 seronegative cohort members. Each donor provided a peripheral blood sample, and peripheral blood mononuclear cells were used for TCR beta sequencing. Genomic DNA was extracted from the blood cell samples with the Qiagen DNeasy Blood Extraction Kit. The library was produced with the immunoSEQ multiplex PCR assay. For the multiplex PCR, a mixture combining 60 forward primers for TCR Vbeta segments and 13 reverse primers for TCR Jbeta segments was used. A multiplex PCR assay on genomic DNA amplified the CDR3 region of rearranged TCR beta genes. The amplified TCR beta libraries were sequenced on the Illumina HiSeq System as 87-base-pair reads. Turning to the authors' computational methods: A later analysis counted some 74 million unique TCR beta chains across the 666 repertoires, and approximately 11 million of these chains were shared by at least two donors. Raw reads were error-corrected and collapsed into unique sequences with a nearest-neighbor algorithm that merged closely related sequences to remove PCR and sequencing errors. V, D and J gene segments were assigned by aligning CDR3 sequences to IMGT reference sequences. For a sequence to be retained, a match of at least six nucleotides was required to both a V gene segment and a J gene segment. A rearrangement was called productive if the CDR3 had no stop codons and remained in frame with V and J, and every other rearrangement was called non-productive. Following IMGT convention, CDR3 was defined as the stretch from the second conserved V-encoded cysteine up to the conserved J-encoded phenylalanine. The earlier analysis of roughly 590 of the donors excluded any sequence lacking an unambiguous match to a single V gene segment. In an earlier analysis of 587 of the donors, V segments were called functional above 56.7% productive rearrangements and were called segregating when the between-donor standard deviation exceeded 5%. A statistical classification framework was developed to diagnose cytomegalovirus status using the catalog of TCR beta chain sequences. V and J gene assignment, in a later analysis, came from comparing TCR nucleotide sequences with IMGT/GENE-DB human TR gene sequences. In a later analysis, CDR3 sequences and most-parsimonious VDJ recombination scenarios were assigned using the TCRdist pipeline. In a later analysis, each TCR beta chain was defined by its CDR3 amino acid sequence together with its V-gene family, and reads without a unique V-gene family were excluded. As a way to deal with suspected cross-contamination and a sequencing artifact, a later analysis dropped 450 to 600 nucleotide sequences that were highly shared and had low generation probability. In a later analysis, a clonal expansion index was calculated for each public chain from normalized within-repertoire ranks of inferred template counts. In a later analysis, generation probabilities were computed using a VDJ recombination model fitted to out-of-frame rearrangements, and the results were checked against IGoR. Hypergeometric tests were used in a later analysis to score TCR-TCR, TCR-HLA and TCR-CMV co-occurrence, with a repertoire-size bias correction applied to the TCR pairs. False discovery rates were estimated in a later analysis by permuting HLA or CMV assignments 20 times. A later analysis grouped co-occurring TCRs with DBSCAN, adding TCRdist sequence similarity when clustering within HLA-allele-positive subsets. Co-occurrence clustering excluded repertoires with fewer than 30,000 or more than 120,000 public chains, plus five with anomalous nucleotide sharing. This is the immuneACCESS table as TCRdb keeps it, with only in-frame sequences that have V and J called. A part of the clones is gone; compared with another copy, unresolved V genes explain less than half, and the rest is unexplained. V and J calls and clone size are given by that table; D and trimming were obtained from the DNA. The sample data list some 120,000 clones, and about 80% of these were observed just once. The top ten constitute 1.8% of the sample.

This clone was recorded a few times. Its antigen has not been determined. No base quality values were provided; no much bigger clone lies one nucleotide off. V drops 3 bases and J drops 0 bases, leaving 3 bases in between. From the cysteine through the phenylalanine, the CDR3 covers 13 amino acids. The CDR3 DNA has 39 bases and is translated from base 1. Sequences KGHSH (CDR1) and LQKENI (CDR2) are obtained from the germline V gene. The sample comprised PBMCs. This clonotype was obtained from a young man in good health and CMV-seronegative. This chain joins TRBV18 to TRBJ1-3; there is no confident call for the D gene. The nucleotides are TGTGCCAGCTCACCTCTCTCTGGAAACACCATATATTTT. Translated, this gives CASSPLSGNTIYF.